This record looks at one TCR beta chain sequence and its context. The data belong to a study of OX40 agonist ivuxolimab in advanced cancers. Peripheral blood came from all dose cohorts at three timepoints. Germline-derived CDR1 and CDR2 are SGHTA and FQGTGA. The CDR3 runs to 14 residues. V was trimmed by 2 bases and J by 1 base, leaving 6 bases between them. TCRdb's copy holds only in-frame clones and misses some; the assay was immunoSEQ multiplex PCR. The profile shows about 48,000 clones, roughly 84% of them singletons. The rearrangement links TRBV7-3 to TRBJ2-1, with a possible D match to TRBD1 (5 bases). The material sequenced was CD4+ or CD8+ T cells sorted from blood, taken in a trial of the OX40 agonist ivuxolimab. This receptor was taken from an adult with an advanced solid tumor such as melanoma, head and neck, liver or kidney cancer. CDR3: CASSLSGSYNEQFF. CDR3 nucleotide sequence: TGTGCCAGCAGCTTATCAGGGTCCTACAATGAGCAGTTCTTC.